The 24 T cell receptor beta chains below were found in one sample sequenced in a study of cytomegalovirus exposure and HLA in healthy donors. This PCR relied on a set of 60 Vbeta primers and 13 Jbeta primers. Clones were sequenced by immunoSEQ multiplex PCR, and TCRdb holds only the in-frame ones, with some missing. This table has over 100,000 clones, approximately 80% appearing once. The sequenced material came from PBMCs. The origin of the receptors is a male donor in good health and CMV-seropositive.

In this sample, this clone turned up a few times. The chain combines TRBV2 with TRBJ2-7; D might be TRBD1 (6 bases). Trimming shortened V by 6 bases and J by 4 bases, and 13 bases separated the two germline ends. The CDR3 has 13 amino acids. Germline assignment: CDR1 SNHLY and CDR2 FYNNEI. The CDR3 reads CASRGTTFYEQYF. As DNA, the CDR3 is TGTGCCAGCAGGGGGACAACCTTTTACGAGCAGTACTTC. Filled out from reference TRBV2 and TRBJ2-7, the complete variable domain reads EPEVTQTPSHQVTQMGQEVILRCVPISNHLYFYWYRQILGQKVEFLVSFYNNEISEKSEIFDDQFSVERPDGSNFTLKIRSTKLEDSAMYFCASRGTTFYEQYFGPGTRLTVT.

The rearrangement uses TRBV28 and TRBJ1-2; TRBD1 matches at 7 bases. This CDR3 is 13 amino acids long. The germline CDR1 and CDR2 sequences are MDHEN and SYDVKM. V lost 7 bases, J lost 5 bases, and 7 bases stayed unmatched. CDR3 bases: TGTGCCAGCATCCCGACAGGGATTTATGGCTACACCTTC. It translates to CASIPTGIYGYTF.

The chain combines TRBV5-6 with TRBJ2-1; D perhaps matches TRBD2 (7 bases). CDR3 size: 14 residues. Germline loops: CDR1 SGHDT, CDR2 YYEEEE. Trimming stripped 4 bases from V and 8 bases from J, with 16 bases between. The DNA for the CDR3 is TGTGCCAGCAGCCCCGAAGGGGGGGGCGATGAGCAGTTCTTC. It translates to CASSPEGGGDEQFF. Together with reference TRBV5-6 and TRBJ2-1, the CDR3 gives the full variable domain: DAGVTQSPTHLIKTRGQQVTLRCSPKSGHDTVSWYQQALGQGPQFIFQYYEEEERQRGNFPDRFSGHQFPNYSSELNVNALLLGDSALYLCASSPEGGGDEQFFGPGTRLTVL.

This clone was picked up a small number of times. In DNA, the CDR3 is TGCAGCGTTGCCCCTTACAGGGAAAACGGCGAGCAGTACTTC. Its translation: CSVAPYRENGEQYF. This chain joins TRBV29-1 and TRBJ2-7, with a possible D match to TRBD1 (6 bases). CDR1 SQVTM and CDR2 ANQGSEA come from the germline V gene. CDR3 size: 14 residues. Deletions cut 4 bases from V and 6 bases from J, with 19 bases between.

The V gene is TRBV5-8, the J gene TRBJ2-2; the match to TRBD1 covers 9 bases. V shed 1 base, J shed 4 bases, and the junction held 2 bases outside the gene matches. Germline assignment: CDR1 SGHTS and CDR2 YDEGEE. The CDR3 totals 15 residues. CDR3 in DNA: TGTGCCAGCAGCTTGTGGGGACAGGGCACCGGGGAGCTGTTTTTT. This encodes CASSLWGQGTGELFF.

The chain recombines TRBV6-5 with TRBJ2-7; a possible D gene is TRBD2 (7 bases). Trimming pared 0 bases from V and 0 bases from J, leaving 9 bases between. There are 15 residues in the CDR3. Germline CDR1 reads MNHEY; CDR2 reads SVGAGI. The CDR3 nucleotides are TGTGCCAGCAGTTACTCCGGGGGGCCCTCCTACGAGCAGTACTTC. Translation: CASSYSGGPSYEQYF.

The J gene is TRBJ1-1, the V gene TRBV10-3, with TRBD1 matching 8 bases. Germline-derived CDR1 and CDR2 are ENHRY and SYGVKD. The CDR3 totals 15 residues. V shed 5 bases and J 5 bases; nucleotides not matched to a gene: 10. The CDR3 region has the DNA TGTGCCATCAGTTCCCTGGACAGGGAGGGGACTGAAGCTTTCTTT. Protein: CAISSLDREGTEAFF.

This chain joins TRBV27 and TRBJ2-3; a weak D match, TRBD2 (5 bases). The CDR3 is 15 amino acids. Germline CDR1 MNHEY, CDR2 SMNVEV (reference sequence). V lost 2 bases and J lost 3, with 12 bases in between. CDR3 bases: TGTGCCAGCAGTTTAATCGGGGTGGAAACAGATACGCAGTATTTT. Protein sequence: CASSLIGVETDTQYF.

J is TRBJ2-2 and V is TRBV5-1, with 7 bases aligning to TRBD2. The CDR3 has 15 residues. The V gene end was trimmed by 2 bases and the J gene end by 0 bases; junction bases not matched to a gene: 1. Germline CDR1 and CDR2: SGHRS and YFSETQ. CDR3 sequence: CASSFGLANTGELFF. DNA for the CDR3: TGCGCCAGCAGCTTCGGACTAGCGAACACCGGGGAGCTGTTTTTT.

J is TRBJ2-7 and V is TRBV5-8; the D gene is possibly TRBD1 (5 bases). The CDR3 has 13 amino acids. Trimming shortened V by 10 bases and J by 2 bases, and 16 bases separated the two germline ends. CDR1 and CDR2 from the germline V gene are SGHTS and YDEGEE. The CDR3 sequence is CAGFRVGAYEQYF. The CDR3 bases are TGTGCCGGCTTCAGGGTAGGCGCCTACGAGCAGTACTTC. Drawing the rest from reference TRBV5-8 and TRBJ2-7, the complete variable domain is EAGVTQSPTHLIKTRGQQATLRCSPISGHTSVYWYQQALGLGLQFLLWYDEGEERNRGNFPPRFSGRQFPNYSSELNVNALELEDSALYLCAGFRVGAYEQYFGPGTRLTVT.

The rearrangement links TRBV5-1 to TRBJ1-3; unclear D gene. Deletions cut 0 bases from V and 8 bases from J, with 18 bases between. The CDR3 extends over 16 amino acids. Germline V gene data show CDR1 as SGHRS and CDR2 as YFSETQ. Written as DNA, the CDR3 is TGCGCCAGCAGCTTGGCCCCGCAGCCTACCGGGGACACCATATATTTT. It translates to CASSLAPQPTGDTIYF.

The chain couples TRBV27 to TRBJ2-3; 10 bases are shared with TRBD2. The CDR3 totals 18 residues. The germline V gene has CDR1 MNHEY and CDR2 SMNVEV (reference sequence). Trimming removed 2 bases from V and 0 bases from J; junction bases left unmatched: 8. CDR3 DNA: TGTGCCAGCAGTTTAGGACTAGCGGAGGCTGGTAGCACAGATACGCAGTATTTT. Protein product: CASSLGLAEAGSTDTQYF.

This chain joins TRBV14 and TRBJ1-3; D unclear. The CDR3 covers 15 residues. Trimming stripped 4 bases from V and 0 bases from J, with 10 bases between. Germline CDR1 reads SGHDN; CDR2 reads FVKESK. The CDR3 DNA reads as TGTGCCAGCAGCCTCTCGCGGTCCTCTGGAAACACCATATATTTT. Its protein product is CASSLSRSSGNTIYF.

This sequence joins TRBV14 and TRBJ2-7, with 8 positions matching TRBD1. J was trimmed by 2 bases and V by 4 bases; bases with no gene match: 7. The CDR3 runs 15 residues. Germline V gene data show CDR1 as SGHDN and CDR2 as FVKESK. The CDR3 bases are TGTGCCAGCAGCCCTAGACAGGGGAAGGCCTACGAGCAGTACTTC. Amino acids: CASSPRQGKAYEQYF.

The CDR3 sequence is CASSPRTYTGELFF. The CDR3, as DNA: TGTGCCAGCAGCCCCCGGACTTACACCGGGGAGCTGTTTTTT. The rearrangement uses TRBV7-2 and TRBJ2-2, with a possible D match to TRBD2 (5 bases). Trimming took 5 bases from V and 3 from J, leaving 10 bases between them. Germline V gives CDR1 SGHTA, CDR2 FQGNSA. The CDR3 runs 14 residues.

The genes are TRBV27 and TRBJ1-5; no reliable D call. The length of the CDR3 is 13 residues. V lost 2 bases, J lost 4 bases, and 6 bases lay in between. Germline V gene lookup returns CDR1 MNHEY and CDR2 SMNVEV (reference sequence). Written as DNA, the CDR3 is TGTGCCAGCAGTTTACGAGGGAATCAGCCCCAGCATTTT. It codes for CASSLRGNQPQHF.

V and J are TRBV13 and TRBJ1-1, with TRBD1 as a possible D gene (5 bases). The CDR3 covers 15 residues. Germline CDR1 is PRHDT and CDR2 is FYEKMQ (reference sequence). V lost 3 bases and J 0 bases, leaving 11 bases between the germline ends. The CDR3 DNA reads TGTGCCAGCAGCTTCCGGGACTCGATGAACACTGAAGCTTTCTTT. As protein: CASSFRDSMNTEAFF.

The CDR3 bases are TGTGCCAGCAGCCAGGGTACAGGGGTGGCCTATGGCTACACCTTC. Protein sequence: CASSQGTGVAYGYTF. This sequence joins TRBV14 and TRBJ1-2, with 7 bases aligning to TRBD1. V was clipped by 3 bases and J by 4 bases; unmatched bases: 8. Per germline, CDR1 SGHDN and CDR2 FVKESK. This CDR3 spans 15 amino acids.

The CDR3 bases are TGTGCCATCGAATGGGGGGGGCGGTATACGCAGTATTTT. Residues: CAIEWGGRYTQYF. The chain combines TRBV7-9 with TRBJ2-3; maybe TRBD2 (7 bases). V dropped 10 bases and J dropped 7 bases, with 18 bases sitting between them. Per the germline V gene, CDR1 is SEHNR and CDR2 is FQNEAQ (reference sequence). The CDR3 consists of 13 residues.

This clone was seen just once. The V call is TRBV6-6, the J call TRBJ1-1; D is possibly TRBD1 (6 bases). The CDR3 is 15 amino acids. The germline gives CDR1 MNHNY, CDR2 SVGAGI (reference sequence). Trimming removed 6 bases at V and 0 bases at J, with 14 bases between. CDR3 DNA sequence: TGTGCCAGCAGCAGTGGACAGTACATGAACACTGAAGCTTTCTTT. Amino acids: CASSSGQYMNTEAFF.

The chain couples TRBV6-5 to TRBJ1-2; a possible D gene is TRBD1 (6 bases). CDR3 size: 13 residues. Germline V lookup: CDR1 MNHEY, CDR2 SVGAGI. V gave up 6 bases and J gave up 4 bases, with 12 bases separating them. CDR3 nucleotides: TGTGCCAGCAGCCAACGGGGGGCCTATGGCTACACCTTC. This translates into CASSQRGAYGYTF.

The chain carries TRBV4-1 and TRBJ1-3; perhaps TRBD1 as D (5 bases). Deletions cut 1 base from V and 0 bases from J, with 13 bases between. The germline V gene has CDR1 MGHRA and CDR2 YSYEKL. This CDR3 spans 17 amino acids. CDR3 in amino acids: CASSQVSTDRSGNTIYF. CDR3 nucleotides: TGCGCCAGCAGCCAAGTCTCGACAGACCGCTCTGGAAACACCATATATTTT.

The chain combines TRBV29-1 with TRBJ2-7; tentatively, D is TRBD2 (5 bases). CDR1 and CDR2 (germline): SQVTM, ANQGSEA. The V end was cut by 5 bases, the J end by 2 bases, with 19 bases between. The CDR3 sequence is 15 residues long. CDR3: CSVILSAAITYEQYF. The CDR3 DNA reads TGCAGCGTTATTCTTTCAGCGGCGATTACCTACGAGCAGTACTTC.

This chain uses TRBV4-2 with TRBJ1-3; D possibly corresponds to TRBD1 (6 bases). The CDR3 is 15 amino acids. V was pared by 4 bases and J by 3 bases, with 13 bases between. The germline V gene has CDR1 LGHNA and CDR2 YNFKEQ. CDR3 DNA: TGTGCCAGCAGCCGGGGCGGGGGCAGTGGAAACACCATATATTTT. Translated: CASSRGGGSGNTIYF.